This TCR beta chain emerged from a study of shared T cell receptors in the human thymus. Sequencing used immunoSEQ multiplex PCR; TCRdb keeps in-frame clones, though not all of them. The data hold tens of thousands of clones, with about 95% observed a single time. In germline, CDR1 is SGHTS, CDR2 YDEGEE. With 2 bases removed from V and 4 bases from J, the gap between germline ends came to 10 bases. The CDR3 sequence is 15 residues long. J is TRBJ1-6 and V is TRBV5-8; D is ambiguous. The sequenced material came from thymocytes. The clonotype comes from a human donor. DNA for the CDR3: TGTGCCAGCAGCTTTTTTTCCTGGTATAATTCACCCCTCCACTTT. This codes for CASSFFSWYNSPLHF.